This TCR beta chain was obtained from a study of shared clonotypes between healthy human individuals. Overall study context: Plates per donor: three CD4 naive, three CD4 memory, two CD8 naive, one CD8 memory. Findings of the study overall: Across four donors, naive CD4 shared approximately 4.5%, naive CD8 3.5% to 4%, memory CD4 approximately 2.5%, memory CD8 more than 0.35%. All-four-donor shared clonotypes had higher generation probabilities than non-shared clonotypes did.

V trimming: 1 base; J trimming: 7 bases; junction bases outside the gene matches: 3. This CDR3 region has 13 residues. The germline CDR1 and CDR2 sequences are LGHNT and FRNRAP. This clone has just a few counts. Its matching antigen is unknown. Method: immunoSEQ multiplex PCR; TCRdb's copy keeps in-frame clones and lacks some. This table has 2 million to 2.5 million clones, approximately 93% appearing once. Specimen: naive CD4+ T cells from PBMCs. As to subset: CD45RA+ positively selected. This clonotype was sampled from a man younger than 30 in good health. Some clones in this sample may be carry-over from other donors' samples. The rearrangement uses TRBV12-5 and TRBJ1-2, with 7 bases identical to TRBD1. The CDR3 spells CASGLGQGRGYTF. CDR3 DNA sequence: TGTGCTAGTGGTTTGGGACAGGGCCGTGGCTACACCTTC.